The T cell receptor beta chain under discussion was sequenced for a study of blood T cell repertoires in COVID-19. Method: immunoSEQ multiplex PCR; TCRdb's copy keeps in-frame clones and lacks some. Counted here are some 22,000 clones, 89% occurring once; the ten biggest clones make up approximately 24%. Sample: peripheral blood. This TCR was sampled from a human donor with active COVID-19. The donor label of this sample is uncertain.

CDR3 amino acids: CASSLSGLEKQFF. In DNA, the CDR3 is TGTGCCAGCAGTTTATCGGGACTAGAAAAGCAGTTCTTC. The chain has TRBV27 and TRBJ2-1, with TRBD2 matching over 8 bases. With V trimmed by 0 bases and J by 11 bases, 3 bases remained unmatched. Per the germline V gene, CDR1 is MNHEY and CDR2 is SMNVEV (reference sequence). The CDR3 is 13 residues long.